This TCR beta chain was documented in a study of blood T cell repertoires in COVID-19. Study-wide background: PBMCs, B-cell-depleted T cells, or T cells were the source of the cDNA or gDNA that made up the material.

Trimming removed 0 bases from V and 4 bases from J; junction bases left unmatched: 5. Germline loops: CDR1 SGDLS, CDR2 YYNGEE. CDR3 size: 18 residues. Those enrolled in Seattle joined during active infection and were followed longitudinally afterward. The protocol was immunoSEQ multiplex PCR, while the TCRdb copy is restricted to in-frame clones and leaves out a portion. The table includes some 370,000 clones, about 87% detected once. Sequencing used peripheral blood. The receptor was derived from a woman under 40 with COVID-19, enrolled during active disease. The chain employs TRBV9 and TRBJ2-2; 14 nucleotides line up with TRBD2. The CDR3 protein is CASSVATTSGRATGELFF. CDR3 DNA: TGTGCCAGCAGCGTAGCTACGACTAGCGGGAGGGCCACCGGGGAGCTGTTTTTT.